This T cell receptor beta chain stems from a study of OX40 agonist ivuxolimab in advanced cancers. Across the study: Of the participants, 40% to 50% had some prior anti-PD-1, anti-PD-L1 or anti-CTLA-4 therapy, which was allowed.

Method: immunoSEQ multiplex PCR; TCRdb's copy keeps in-frame clones and lacks some. Of about 70,000 clones detected, approximately 81% appear once; the ten largest clones hold approximately 6.1%. The CDR3 covers 16 residues. The trim removed 4 bases at V and 4 bases at J, leaving 8 bases unmatched. The germline V gene encodes CDR1 LGHNA and CDR2 YNFKEQ. Sampled blood was obtained at baseline, cycle 4 day 1, and cycle 7 day 1. The sample was CD4+ or CD8+ T cells sorted from blood, taken in a trial of the OX40 agonist ivuxolimab. This receptor was identified in an adult with an advanced solid tumor such as melanoma, head and neck, liver or kidney cancer. This rearrangement joins TRBV4-2 to TRBJ2-1; 9 bases align to TRBD1. CDR3: CASSRLSGQGYNEQFF. DNA of the CDR3: TGTGCCAGCAGCCGCCTCTCGGGACAGGGTTACAATGAGCAGTTCTTC.